This T cell receptor (beta chain) derives from a study of shared clonotypes between healthy human individuals. The study's findings and limits: The sampled material consisted only of blood, and tissue repertoires are likely to differ.

Selected positively for CCR7 and CD45RO-negative, naive CD8 cells excluded terminally differentiated effector memory CD45RA+ cells. Worth noting for this clone: Its cognate antigen is unknown.

Genomic DNA per cell subset filled all wells of several immunoSEQ plates. Using immunoSEQ multiplex PCR, the repertoire was profiled, and TCRdb retains in-frame clones only, with some absent. The sample yields just over 2,000,000 clones, just under 95% seen once. There are 17 residues in the CDR3. Per the germline V gene, CDR1 is MGHRA and CDR2 is YSYEKL. The V end lost 1 base, the J end lost 4 bases, and 17 bases lay between the germline ends. What was sequenced was naive CD8+ T cells sorted from blood. This clonotype was obtained from a man between 18 and 35 years old in good health. The rearrangement links TRBV4-1 to TRBJ2-1; D unclear. DNA of the CDR3: TGCGCCAGCAGCCAAGCTGGAGCCTACGGGTTGTACAATGAGCAGTTCTTC. It translates to CASSQAGAYGLYNEQFF.